Below are 14 T cell receptor beta chains sequenced from a single sample in a study of blood T cell repertoires in COVID-19. The assay was immunoSEQ multiplex PCR, and TCRdb's table has in-frame clones only and misses some. This table has about 180,000 clones, roughly 80% appearing once. Sequencing was done on a sample of peripheral blood. The receptor set was obtained from a woman aged 70-85 years with COVID-19, enrolled during active disease.

The chain recombines TRBV5-1 with TRBJ2-3; 8 positions match TRBD2. This CDR3 is 16 amino acids long. Germline-derived CDR1 and CDR2 are SGHRS and YFSETQ. The V segment lost 2 bases and the J segment 5 bases; nucleotides outside the gene matches: 10. CDR3 region: CASSFRTGRAGDTQYF. Written as DNA, the CDR3 is TGCGCCAGCAGCTTTAGGACCGGGAGGGCCGGAGATACGCAGTATTTT.

The chain is built from TRBV29-1 and TRBJ1-4; D not resolved. Trimming left V 0 bases short and J 4 bases short, with 15 bases between. Germline V gives CDR1 SQVTM, CDR2 ANQGSEA. This CDR3 region has 16 residues. CDR3: CSVEDPEGTVNEKLFF. Here the CDR3 DNA reads TGCAGCGTTGAAGATCCGGAGGGTACGGTTAATGAAAAACTGTTTTTT.

V and J are TRBV24-1 and TRBJ1-5, with TRBD1 matching over 10 bases. CDR1 and CDR2 (germline): KGHDR, SFDVKD. The CDR3 has 16 amino acids. With 4 bases clipped from V and 4 bases from J, the junction kept 6 bases outside the gene matches. CDR3 DNA sequence: TGTGCCACCAGTGAGGGGGGACAGGGGACGAATCAGCCCCAGCATTTT. Its translation: CATSEGGQGTNQPQHF.

The chain combines TRBV6-5 with TRBJ1-1; D not certain. Deletions cut 7 bases from V and 0 bases from J, with 12 bases between. Looked up from germline, CDR1 is MNHEY and CDR2 is SVGAGI. The CDR3 spans 14 residues. CDR3 in DNA: TGTGCCAGCACCGTATACTCTGTGAACACTGAAGCTTTCTTT. It yields the protein CASTVYSVNTEAFF.

The chain employs TRBV7-2 and TRBJ1-2; D is uncertain. The CDR3 is made up of 15 amino acids. V was trimmed by 1 base and J by 0 bases, leaving 9 bases between them. The germline gives CDR1 SGHTA, CDR2 FQGNSA. CDR3 protein: CASSLVIGANYGYTF. The CDR3 DNA is TGTGCCAGCAGCTTAGTAATCGGGGCTAACTATGGCTACACCTTC.

The V and J genes are TRBV7-8 and TRBJ2-2; the match to TRBD1 covers 11 bases. The length of the CDR3 is 16 residues. The V segment lost 5 bases and the J segment 3 bases; nucleotides outside the gene matches: 5. Germline lookup yields CDR1 SGHVS and CDR2 FQNEAQ. The CDR3 DNA reads TGTGCCAGCAGCCAAAGGACAGGGGGCGACACCGGGGAGCTGTTTTTT. This sequence encodes CASSQRTGGDTGELFF. Full variable domain (rest looked up from reference TRBV7-8 and TRBJ2-2): GAGVSQSPRYKVAKRGQDVALRCDPISGHVSLFWYQQALGQGPEFLTYFQNEAQLDKSGLPSDRFFAERPEGSVSTLKIQRTQQEDSAVYLCASSQRTGGDTGELFFGEGSRLTVL.

In its sample, this clone was seen a few times. This rearrangement joins TRBV19 to TRBJ1-4, with 10 nucleotides matching TRBD1. The V gene end was trimmed by 7 bases and the J gene end by 8 bases; junction bases not matched to a gene: 10. This CDR3 region has 15 residues. CDR1 is LNHDA and CDR2 is SQIVND in the germline V gene (reference sequence). The CDR3 DNA reads as TGTGCCAGTAAGACAGGGGGCGCCCTGGGAGAAAAACTGTTTTTT. It encodes CASKTGGALGEKLFF.

The rearrangement joins TRBV11-2 to TRBJ2-5; D perhaps matches TRBD1 (6 bases). The germline gives CDR1 SGHAT, CDR2 FQNNGV. The CDR3 spans 14 residues. Trimming pared 5 bases from V and 1 base from J, leaving 11 bases between. This CDR3 reads CASSPGQFQETQYF. DNA of the CDR3: TGTGCCAGCAGCCCAGGACAGTTCCAAGAGACCCAGTACTTC.

V usage is TRBV7-8 and J usage is TRBJ1-1; no reliable D call. The ends were cut back, 3 bases at V and 1 base at J, with 15 bases in the middle. The CDR3 sequence is 16 residues long. Germline lookup yields CDR1 SGHVS and CDR2 FQNEAQ. In DNA form, the CDR3 reads TGTGCCAGCAGCTTCTTGCGAGGCCACCCGAACACTGAAGCTTTCTTT. It translates to CASSFLRGHPNTEAFF.

The chain couples TRBV28 to TRBJ2-7; 10 nucleotides align to TRBD1. J was trimmed by 6 bases and V by 6 bases; bases with no gene match: 11. Germline values: CDR1 MDHEN, CDR2 SYDVKM. This CDR3 comprises 15 residues. Here the CDR3 reads CASSPTTGGASEQYF. In DNA, the CDR3 is TGTGCCAGCAGCCCGACGACAGGGGGCGCTTCCGAGCAGTACTTC.

This sequence joins TRBV7-2 and TRBJ2-3; 7 bases are a match to TRBD1. The CDR3 is made up of 14 amino acids. Per the germline V gene, CDR1 is SGHTA and CDR2 is FQGNSA. The V segment lost 6 bases and the J segment 5 bases; nucleotides outside the gene matches: 8. The CDR3 reads CASRRRQGQDTQYF. The CDR3, as DNA: TGTGCCAGCAGAAGGAGACAGGGTCAAGATACGCAGTATTTT.

The gene calls are TRBV12-3 or TRBV12-4 and TRBJ1-2, with TRBD1 matching over 9 bases. Trimming cost V 3 bases and J 6 bases; bases outside gene matches: 2. This CDR3 spans 13 amino acids. In DNA form, the CDR3 reads TGTGCCAGCAGTTTCCGGACAGGGGATGGCTACACCTTC. It is translated as CASSFRTGDGYTF.

The CDR3 reads CASSERGGYEQYF. DNA for the CDR3: TGTGCCAGCAGTGAACGTGGCGGCTACGAGCAGTACTTC. The rearrangement uses TRBV6-1 and TRBJ2-7; D gene uncertain. This CDR3 comprises 13 residues. V gave up 2 bases and J gave up 3 bases, with 8 bases separating them. Per the germline V gene, CDR1 is MNHNS and CDR2 is SASEGT.

J is TRBJ1-6 and V is TRBV7-2, with D hard to call. The V gene lost 1 base and the J gene lost 7 bases, with 11 bases spanning the gap. In germline, CDR1 is SGHTA, CDR2 FQGNSA. This CDR3 comprises 15 residues. CDR3 DNA sequence: TGTGCCAGCAGCTTAGACAATCAGCGCAATTCACCCCTCCACTTT. It encodes CASSLDNQRNSPLHF.